Listed below are T cell receptor beta chains from one sample, sequenced in a study of lymphopenia after photon versus proton radiotherapy. The protocol was immunoSEQ multiplex PCR, while the TCRdb copy is restricted to in-frame clones and leaves out a portion. Of about 70,000 clones listed, about 90% are singletons. The material sequenced was peripheral blood, taken from a patient treated with photon-based radiotherapy. The receptors were gathered from a woman in her 40s with cholangiocarcinoma. The conserved cysteine and the conserved F or W are not part of the CDR3 here. The order of the fields is V gene, J gene, CDR3 protein.

>TRBV6-5|TRBJ1-6
ASKGTGESSPLH
>TRBV7-2|TRBJ2-7
ASSLDYLARRVPYEQY
>TRBV30|TRBJ1-1
AWADRDTEAF
>TRBV11-2|TRBJ2-7
ASSLGRRVGSYEQY
>TRBV5-1|TRBJ2-7
ASSPLEANYEQY
>TRBV5-6|TRBJ2-2
ASSARALAGGGTGELF
>TRBV7-9|TRBJ1-5
ASSLQGAQGNQPQH
>TRBV2|TRBJ1-1
ASSEVETGEAEAF
>TRBV19|TRBJ2-2
ASSSRRGGELF
>TRBV11-2|TRBJ1-4
ASSLVGGSEGEKLF
>TRBV6-1|TRBJ2-1
ASSDQKTSGNYNEQF
>TRBV27|TRBJ2-1
ASRSPTANEQF
>TRBV30|TRBJ1-1
AWSVHEGVRRAF
>TRBV28|TRBJ2-3
ASSARQGEDTQY